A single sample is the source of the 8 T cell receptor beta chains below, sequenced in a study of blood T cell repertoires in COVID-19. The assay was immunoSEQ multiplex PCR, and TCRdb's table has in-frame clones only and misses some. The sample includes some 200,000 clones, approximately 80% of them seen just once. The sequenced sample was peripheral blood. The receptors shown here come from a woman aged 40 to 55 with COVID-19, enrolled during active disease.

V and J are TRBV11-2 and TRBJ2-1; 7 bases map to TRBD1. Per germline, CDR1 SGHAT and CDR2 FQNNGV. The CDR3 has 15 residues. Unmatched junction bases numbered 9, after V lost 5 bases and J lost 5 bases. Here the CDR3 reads CASSGWDSQNNEQFF. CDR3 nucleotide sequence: TGTGCCAGCAGCGGATGGGACAGCCAGAACAATGAGCAGTTCTTC.

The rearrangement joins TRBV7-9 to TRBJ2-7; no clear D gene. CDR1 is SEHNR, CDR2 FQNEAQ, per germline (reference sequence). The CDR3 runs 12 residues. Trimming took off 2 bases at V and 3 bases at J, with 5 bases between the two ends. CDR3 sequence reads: CASSLPLYEQYF. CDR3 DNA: TGTGCCAGCAGCTTACCCCTCTACGAGCAGTACTTC.

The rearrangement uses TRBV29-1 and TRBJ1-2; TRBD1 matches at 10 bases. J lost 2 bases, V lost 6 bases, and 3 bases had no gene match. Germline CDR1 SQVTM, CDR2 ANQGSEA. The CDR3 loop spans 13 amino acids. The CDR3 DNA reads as TGCAGCGTCCGGACAGGGGGGAACTATGGCTACACCTTC. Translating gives CSVRTGGNYGYTF. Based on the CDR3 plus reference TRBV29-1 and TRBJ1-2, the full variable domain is SAVISQKPSRDICQRGTSLTIQCQVDSQVTMMFWYRQQPGQSLTLIATANQGSEATYESGFVIDKFPISRPNLTFSTLTVSNMSPEDSSIYLCSVRTGGNYGYTFGSGTRLTVV.

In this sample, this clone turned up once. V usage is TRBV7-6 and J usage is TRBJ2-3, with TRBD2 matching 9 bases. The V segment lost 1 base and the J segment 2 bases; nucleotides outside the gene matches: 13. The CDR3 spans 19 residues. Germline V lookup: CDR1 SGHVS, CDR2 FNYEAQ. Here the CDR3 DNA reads TGTGCCAGCAGCTTAGATTGGCGGGGGGGGTCGAGCGACACAGATACGCAGTATTTT. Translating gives CASSLDWRGGSSDTDTQYF.

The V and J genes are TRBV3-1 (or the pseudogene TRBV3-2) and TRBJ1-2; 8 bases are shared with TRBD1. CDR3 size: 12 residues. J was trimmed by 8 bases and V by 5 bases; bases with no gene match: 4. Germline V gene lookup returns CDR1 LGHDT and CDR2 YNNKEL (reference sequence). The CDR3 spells CASSETGVGYTF. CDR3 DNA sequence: TGTGCCAGCAGCGAGACAGGGGTCGGCTACACCTTC.

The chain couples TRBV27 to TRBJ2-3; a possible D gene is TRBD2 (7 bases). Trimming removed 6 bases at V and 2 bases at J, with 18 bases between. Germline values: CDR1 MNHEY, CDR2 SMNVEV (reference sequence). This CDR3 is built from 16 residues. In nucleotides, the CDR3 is TGTGCCAGCAGCACACGTCCGGCGGGGGCCACAGATACGCAGTATTTT. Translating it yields CASSTRPAGATDTQYF.

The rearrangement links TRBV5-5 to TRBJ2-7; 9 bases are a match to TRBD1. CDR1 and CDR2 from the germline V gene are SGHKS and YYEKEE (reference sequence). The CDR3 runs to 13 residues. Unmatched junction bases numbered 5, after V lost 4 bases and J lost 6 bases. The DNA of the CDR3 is TGTGCCAGCAGCGCCGGGACAGGGCCCGAGCAGTACGTC. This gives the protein CASSAGTGPEQYV.

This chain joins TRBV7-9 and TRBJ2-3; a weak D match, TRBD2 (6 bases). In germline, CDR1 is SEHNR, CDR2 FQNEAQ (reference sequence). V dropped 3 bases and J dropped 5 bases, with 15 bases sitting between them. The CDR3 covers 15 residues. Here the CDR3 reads CASSLDGSWGDTQYF. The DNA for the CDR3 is TGTGCCAGCAGCTTGGACGGGAGTTGGGGAGATACGCAGTATTTT.